This section outlines one T cell receptor beta chain sequence together with its context. These data belong to a study of T cell responses to AZD1222 COVID-19 vaccine. Trimming took off 1 base at V and 4 bases at J, with 8 bases between the two ends. In germline, CDR1 is SGHRS, CDR2 YFSETQ. CDR3 length: 14 residues. Sequencing was performed with immunoSEQ multiplex PCR; in TCRdb, only in-frame clones are kept and a portion is missing. Of 200,000 to 250,000 clones listed, 85% to 95% are singletons. This receptor was obtained from an adult in good health. J is TRBJ1-4 and V is TRBV5-1; D not certain. The material was peripheral blood, obtained on day 0 of MenACWY control vaccination. In DNA, the CDR3 is TGCGCCAGCAGCTTGATCGGACGTAATGAAAAACTGTTTTTT. Translation: CASSLIGRNEKLFF.